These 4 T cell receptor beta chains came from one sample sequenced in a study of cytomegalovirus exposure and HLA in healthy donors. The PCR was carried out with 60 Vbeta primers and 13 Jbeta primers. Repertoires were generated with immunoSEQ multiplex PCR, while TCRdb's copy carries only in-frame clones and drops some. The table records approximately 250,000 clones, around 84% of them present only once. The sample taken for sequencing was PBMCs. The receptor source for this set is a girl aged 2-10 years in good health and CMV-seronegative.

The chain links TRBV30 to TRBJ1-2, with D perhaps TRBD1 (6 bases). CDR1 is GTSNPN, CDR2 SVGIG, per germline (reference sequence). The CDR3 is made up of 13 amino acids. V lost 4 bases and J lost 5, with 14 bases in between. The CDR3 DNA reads TGTGCCTGGAATACAGGGAGAGAATATGGCTACACCTTC. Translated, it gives CAWNTGREYGYTF.

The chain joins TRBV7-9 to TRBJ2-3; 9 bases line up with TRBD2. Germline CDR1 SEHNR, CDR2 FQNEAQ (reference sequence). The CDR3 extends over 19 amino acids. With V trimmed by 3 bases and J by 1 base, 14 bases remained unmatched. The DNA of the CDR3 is TGTGCCAGCAGCTTCCCTTTAATCTCTAGCGGGGTCCGCACAGATACGCAGTATTTT. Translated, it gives CASSFPLISSGVRTDTQYF.

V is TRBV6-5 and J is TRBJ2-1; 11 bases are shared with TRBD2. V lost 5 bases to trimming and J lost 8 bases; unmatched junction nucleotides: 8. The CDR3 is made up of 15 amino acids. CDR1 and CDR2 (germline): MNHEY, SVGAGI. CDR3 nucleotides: TGTGCCAGCAGTCCGCCTACTAGCGGGGGCGATGAGCAGTTCTTC. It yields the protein CASSPPTSGGDEQFF.

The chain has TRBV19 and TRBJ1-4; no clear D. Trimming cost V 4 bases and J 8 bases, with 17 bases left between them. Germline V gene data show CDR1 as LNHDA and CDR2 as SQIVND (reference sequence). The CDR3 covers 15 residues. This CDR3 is CASSTPGGVAEKLFF. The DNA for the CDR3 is TGTGCCAGTAGTACCCCAGGCGGGGTGGCCGAAAAACTGTTTTTT.